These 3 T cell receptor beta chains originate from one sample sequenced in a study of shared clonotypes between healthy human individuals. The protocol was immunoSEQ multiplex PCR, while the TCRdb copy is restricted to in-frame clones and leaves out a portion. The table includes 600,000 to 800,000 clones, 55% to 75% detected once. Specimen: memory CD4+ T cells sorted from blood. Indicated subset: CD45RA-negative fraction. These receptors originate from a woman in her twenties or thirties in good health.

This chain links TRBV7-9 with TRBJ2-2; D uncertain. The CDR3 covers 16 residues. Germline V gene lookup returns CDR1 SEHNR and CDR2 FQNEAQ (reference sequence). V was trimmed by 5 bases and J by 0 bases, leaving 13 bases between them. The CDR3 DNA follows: TGTGCCAGCAGCGGAGCTCGAACCGCGAACACCGGGGAGCTGTTTTTT. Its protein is CASSGARTANTGELFF.

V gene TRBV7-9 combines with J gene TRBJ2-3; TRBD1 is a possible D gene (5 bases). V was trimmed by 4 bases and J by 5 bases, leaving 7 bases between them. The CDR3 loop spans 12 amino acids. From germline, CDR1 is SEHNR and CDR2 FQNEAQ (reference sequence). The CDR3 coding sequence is TGTGCCAGCAGCTGGCAGGGAGATACGCAGTATTTT. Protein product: CASSWQGDTQYF.

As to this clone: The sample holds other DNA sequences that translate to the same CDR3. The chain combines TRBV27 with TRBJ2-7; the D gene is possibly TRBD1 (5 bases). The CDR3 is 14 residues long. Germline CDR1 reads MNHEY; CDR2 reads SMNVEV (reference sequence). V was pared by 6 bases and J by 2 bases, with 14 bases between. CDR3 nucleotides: TGTGCCAGCAGCAGGACACGTCGAACCTACGAGCAGTACTTC. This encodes CASSRTRRTYEQYF.